This paragraph reports one T cell receptor (beta chain). This entry is derived from a study of blood T cell repertoires in COVID-19. Study-level information: COVID-19 samples collected from the United States, Italy and Spain covered acute and convalescent phases. Nucleic acid was either cDNA or gDNA, and it came from T cells, B-cell-depleted T cells, or PBMCs.

CDR1 is MDHEN and CDR2 is SYDVKM in the germline V gene. Trimming removed 5 bases at V and 3 bases at J, with 10 bases between. CDR3 length: 13 amino acids. In the original workflow: Amplification of reference gene primers was used by the study to estimate nucleated cell counts. Some clones are missing from TCRdb's copy, which holds only in-frame ones; the method was immunoSEQ multiplex PCR. That table supplies the V and J calls and clone size; D and trimming were determined from the DNA. The table has about 170,000 clones, roughly 90% seen once; the top ten hold 0.5% to 0.65%. The TCR originated in a man in his forties or fifties with acute or convalescent COVID-19. The V gene is TRBV28, the J gene TRBJ2-5, with D uncertain. Source material: peripheral blood. The CDR3 DNA follows: TGTGCCAGCAGTCCCCCAGTGGAAGAGACCCAGTACTTC. It is translated as CASSPPVEETQYF.